Below are 29 T cell receptor beta chains sequenced from a single sample in a study of OX40 agonist ivuxolimab in advanced cancers. Library preparation was by the immunoSEQ multiplex PCR assay. Held by TCRdb, this immuneACCESS table contains in-frame sequences only and omits some clones. Under half of the omission traces to an unresolved V gene where checked; the cause of the rest is unknown. The sample table shows roughly 34,000 clones, and around 90% are seen once. In total, the top ten clones hold 4% to 5% of the sample. This specimen was CD4+ or CD8+ T cells sorted from blood, taken in a trial of the OX40 agonist ivuxolimab. The source is an adult with an advanced solid tumor such as melanoma, head and neck, liver or kidney cancer.

The chain couples TRBV5-1 to TRBJ2-1; D is unresolved. CDR3 length equals 14 residues. V shed 4 bases and J shed 7 bases, with 15 bases lying between them. Germline values: CDR1 SGHRS, CDR2 YFSETQ. For the CDR3, the DNA is TGCGCCAGCAGCCCGGACCAGTGGATAAATGAGCAGTTCTTC. This translates into CASSPDQWINEQFF. Drawing the rest from reference TRBV5-1 and TRBJ2-1, the complete variable domain is KAGVTQTPRYLIKTRGQQVTLSCSPISGHRSVSWYQQTPGQGLQFLFEYFSETQRNKGNFPGRFSGRQFSNSRSEMNVSTLELGDSALYLCASSPDQWINEQFFGPGTRLTVL.

The rearrangement uses TRBV11-2 and TRBJ2-7, with D unclear. The germline gives CDR1 SGHAT, CDR2 FQNNGV. The CDR3 totals 13 residues. Trimming removed 3 bases at V and 3 bases at J, with 9 bases between. The CDR3 here is CASSFHRDYEQYF. CDR3 DNA: TGTGCCAGCAGCTTTCACAGAGACTACGAGCAGTACTTC.

This sequence joins TRBV9 and TRBJ2-3; a possible D gene is TRBD2 (6 bases). V lost 0 bases to trimming and J lost 8 bases, with 25 bases between them. The CDR3 covers 18 residues. The germline gives CDR1 SGDLS, CDR2 YYNGEE. DNA for the CDR3: TGTGCCAGCAGCGTAGCCCCCCGACGGGACTCCCTTTCAACTACGCAGTATTTT. Amino acid sequence: CASSVAPRRDSLSTTQYF.

J is TRBJ1-6 and V is TRBV6-5, with a possible D match to TRBD1 (6 bases). Germline V gene sequence: CDR1 MNHEY, CDR2 SVGAGI. The length of the CDR3 is 15 residues. The V end was cut by 0 bases, the J end by 12 bases, with 15 bases between. Here the CDR3 reads CASSYSTGLKEPLHF. For the CDR3, the DNA is TGTGCCAGCAGTTACTCTACAGGGTTAAAAGAACCCCTCCACTTT.

The chain is built from TRBV27 and TRBJ2-3; 7 bases match TRBD1. V shed 6 bases, J shed 0 bases, and the junction held 9 bases outside the gene matches. The CDR3 sequence is 16 residues long. The germline V gene encodes CDR1 MNHEY and CDR2 SMNVEV (reference sequence). The CDR3 is CASRALGQISTDTQYF. CDR3 nucleotide sequence: TGTGCCAGCAGAGCGTTGGGACAGATTAGCACAGATACGCAGTATTTT.

The genes are TRBV29-1 and TRBJ2-7; the D is unclear. The V and J ends lost 2 bases and 2 bases respectively, with 13 bases between them. CDR3 length: 14 residues. Germline lookup yields CDR1 SQVTM and CDR2 ANQGSEA. CDR3 nucleotides: TGCAGCGTTGAATCGGCACGGACCCCCTACGAGCAGTACTTC. Its translation is CSVESARTPYEQYF.

This clone was recorded once. V usage is TRBV5-4 and J usage is TRBJ2-3; D remains unclear. From germline, CDR1 is SGHNT and CDR2 YYREEE (reference sequence). V lost 0 bases, J lost 2 bases, and 10 bases lay in between. The CDR3 spans 15 residues. The CDR3 coding sequence is TGTGCCAGCAGCTTGGATCAACACCCCACAGATACGCAGTATTTT. It encodes CASSLDQHPTDTQYF.

The chain has TRBV2 and TRBJ2-3, with D tentatively TRBD2 (6 bases). V dropped 8 bases and J dropped 6 bases, with 15 bases sitting between them. Germline lookup yields CDR1 SNHLY and CDR2 FYNNEI. CDR3 length: 13 amino acids. CDR3 in amino acids: CASRPGELDTQYF. As DNA, the CDR3 is TGTGCCAGCCGTCCGGGGGAATTGGATACGCAGTATTTT. The complete variable domain, with remaining parts taken from reference TRBV2 and TRBJ2-3, reads EPEVTQTPSHQVTQMGQEVILRCVPISNHLYFYWYRQILGQKVEFLVSFYNNEISEKSEIFDDQFSVERPDGSNFTLKIRSTKLEDSAMYFCASRPGELDTQYFGPGTRLTVL.

The chain links TRBV29-1 to TRBJ2-2; 8 positions agree with TRBD1. Germline-derived CDR1 and CDR2 are SQVTM and ANQGSEA. V lost 7 bases to trimming and J lost 3 bases; unmatched junction nucleotides: 13. The CDR3 has 16 amino acids. DNA of the CDR3: TGCAGCGCAGAAGGGGGCCAGGGGGCGGACACCGGGGAGCTGTTTTTT. The encoded protein is CSAEGGQGADTGELFF.

The rearrangement uses TRBV19 and TRBJ1-5; TRBD1 matches 8 bases. CDR3 length equals 14 residues. J gave up 4 bases and V 7 bases, and 6 bases lay outside the gene matches. CDR1 and CDR2 (germline): LNHDA, SQIVND (reference sequence). CDR3 loop: CASTQGAGNQPQHF. CDR3 nucleotides: TGTGCCAGTACCCAGGGGGCGGGTAATCAGCCCCAGCATTTT.

V and J are TRBV7-9 and TRBJ2-1; no definite D call. The CDR3 runs to 13 residues. V lost 3 bases and J lost 4, with 7 bases in between. Germline CDR1 and CDR2: SEHNR and FQNEAQ (reference sequence). The CDR3 here is CASSLDVYNEQFF. In DNA, the CDR3 is TGTGCCAGCAGCTTGGACGTTTACAATGAGCAGTTCTTC.

J is TRBJ1-5 and V is TRBV7-2; a possible D gene is TRBD1 (6 bases). This CDR3 contains 15 residues. The V end lost 1 base, the J end lost 7 bases, and 14 bases lay between the germline ends. Germline V CDR1 and CDR2: SGHTA, FQGNSA. CDR3 in amino acids: CASSLGGGAGQPQHF. The CDR3 DNA sequence: TGTGCCAGCAGCTTAGGCGGGGGGGCTGGGCAGCCCCAGCATTTT.

This rearrangement joins TRBV7-3 to TRBJ2-1, with D possibly being TRBD2 (5 bases). This CDR3 is built from 13 residues. V lost 1 base, J lost 10 bases, and 11 bases lay in between. Germline CDR1 SGHTA, CDR2 FQGTGA. CDR3 sequence: CASSLIRTPEQFF. In DNA form, the CDR3 reads TGTGCCAGCAGCTTAATAAGGACTCCCGAGCAGTTCTTC.

The rearrangement joins TRBV2 to TRBJ1-5; D ambiguous. From germline, CDR1 is SNHLY and CDR2 FYNNEI. The CDR3 consists of 14 residues. Trimming cost V 2 bases and J 5 bases, with 10 bases left between them. Here the CDR3 DNA reads TGTGCCAGCAGTGAATTATTGGGCGATCAGCCCCAGCATTTT. Translated: CASSELLGDQPQHF. The variable domain in full, with the rest retrieved from reference TRBV2 and TRBJ1-5, is EPEVTQTPSHQVTQMGQEVILRCVPISNHLYFYWYRQILGQKVEFLVSFYNNEISEKSEIFDDQFSVERPDGSNFTLKIRSTKLEDSAMYFCASSELLGDQPQHFGDGTRLSIL.

The chain is built from TRBV7-2 and TRBJ2-1; either TRBD1 or TRBD2 may fit D (5 bases each). Germline V gene data show CDR1 as SGHTA and CDR2 as FQGNSA. The CDR3 consists of 15 residues. Trimming cost V 5 bases and J 3 bases, with 14 bases left between them. Written as DNA, the CDR3 is TGTGCCAGCAGCCTCTCCGGGGCCGGCTACAATGAGCAGTTCTTC. Its translation: CASSLSGAGYNEQFF. The full variable domain, in which reference TRBV7-2 and TRBJ2-1 provide the parts outside the CDR3, is GAGVSQSPSNKVTEKGKDVELRCDPISGHTALYWYRQSLGQGLEFLIYFQGNSAPDKSGLPSDRFSAERTGGSVSTLTIQRTQQEDSAVYLCASSLSGAGYNEQFFGPGTRLTVL.

The V gene is TRBV28, the J gene TRBJ2-7; possible D gene TRBD1, 6 bases. This CDR3 spans 13 amino acids. V lost 6 bases and J lost 5, with 14 bases in between. Germline CDR1 is MDHEN and CDR2 is SYDVKM. The CDR3: CASRPPGTHEQYF. CDR3 sequence (DNA): TGTGCCAGCAGGCCCCCCGGGACACACGAGCAGTACTTC.

The rearrangement links TRBV18 to TRBJ2-2, with 9 bases fitting TRBD1. This CDR3 has 16 residues. V lost 3 bases, J lost 4 bases, and 6 bases stayed unmatched. Germline V gene data show CDR1 as KGHSH and CDR2 as LQKENI. The CDR3 sequence: CASSPLDRGSTGELFF. CDR3 nucleotides: TGTGCCAGCTCACCGTTGGACAGGGGTTCCACCGGGGAGCTGTTTTTT.

The V and J genes are TRBV6-4 and TRBJ2-1, with 9 positions matching TRBD2. This CDR3 spans 14 amino acids. Trimming removed 5 bases from V and 4 bases from J; junction bases left unmatched: 3. Germline CDR1 and CDR2: MRHNA and SNTAGT. The CDR3 is CASSRLADYNEQFF. CDR3 DNA: TGTGCCAGCAGTAGACTAGCGGATTACAATGAGCAGTTCTTC.

The genes are TRBV7-2 and TRBJ2-7; 10 bases line up with TRBD1. Germline trimming cut 5 bases from V and 4 bases from J; bases unmatched to any gene: 5. Germline assignment: CDR1 SGHTA and CDR2 FQGNSA. The CDR3 has 14 amino acids. The CDR3 sequence: CASSIRDRGYEQYF. CDR3 sequence (DNA): TGTGCCAGCAGCATCCGGGACAGGGGTTACGAGCAGTACTTC.

The CDR3 region has the DNA TGTGCCAGCAGTTTCAGGGGTAGGGGCAATCAGCCCCAGCATTTT. Its protein product is CASSFRGRGNQPQHF. The rearrangement uses TRBV28 and TRBJ1-5, with TRBD1 as a possible D gene (6 bases). V shed 3 bases and J shed 2 bases, with 11 bases lying between them. This CDR3 spans 15 amino acids. Germline CDR1 and CDR2: MDHEN and SYDVKM.

This sequence joins TRBV19 and TRBJ1-2, with 9 positions matching TRBD1. Germline V gene data show CDR1 as LNHDA and CDR2 as SQIVND (reference sequence). Losses at the gene ends were 4 bases for V and 2 bases for J; bases not matched to a gene: 8. This CDR3 has 16 residues. In nucleotides, the CDR3 is TGTGCCAGTAGTACCGACCGGGACAGGGCCAACTATGGCTACACCTTC. It encodes CASSTDRDRANYGYTF.

In its sample, this clone was seen once. The chain couples TRBV2 to TRBJ2-1, with no clear D. Trimming left V 0 bases short and J 8 bases short, with 2 bases between. The CDR3 runs to 11 residues. Germline V gene lookup returns CDR1 SNHLY and CDR2 FYNNEI. CDR3 sequence reads: CASSEADEQFF. In DNA, the CDR3 is TGTGCCAGCAGTGAAGCGGATGAGCAGTTCTTC.

The V call is TRBV6-5, the J call TRBJ2-1; 11 positions match TRBD2. CDR1 MNHEY and CDR2 SVGAGI come from the germline V gene. V shed 7 bases, J shed 9 bases, and the junction held 8 bases outside the gene matches. CDR3 length: 14 amino acids. CDR3 nucleotides: TGTGCCAGCACCGTAGCGGGAGGGAACGGTGAGCAGTTCTTC. It codes for CASTVAGGNGEQFF.

The chain employs TRBV27 and TRBJ2-2; D is unresolved. The V gene's germline CDR1 is MNHEY and CDR2 SMNVEV (reference sequence). CDR3 length equals 13 residues. V was shortened by 5 bases and J by 1 base, with 5 bases between the two germline ends. In DNA, the CDR3 is TGTGCCAGCAGTCCGTTGAACACCGGGGAGCTGTTTTTT. Translation gives CASSPLNTGELFF.

V gene TRBV4-2 combines with J gene TRBJ2-1, with D hard to call. Trimming took off 6 bases at V and 8 bases at J, with 14 bases between the two ends. Germline assignment: CDR1 LGHNA and CDR2 YNFKEQ. This CDR3 comprises 13 residues. CDR3 region: CASRDRPSDEQFF. CDR3 DNA sequence: TGTGCCAGCAGGGACCGGCCGTCGGATGAGCAGTTCTTC.

The CDR3 is CASSQDSPGQTINYGYTF. In DNA, the CDR3 is TGTGCCAGCAGCCAAGATAGCCCAGGACAGACTATTAACTATGGCTACACCTTC. The rearrangement links TRBV4-2 to TRBJ1-2; D possibly corresponds to TRBD1 (6 bases). Germline-derived CDR1 and CDR2 are LGHNA and YNFKEQ. The length of the CDR3 is 18 residues. The V end was cut by 0 bases, the J end by 1 base, with 18 bases between.

The chain couples TRBV7-3 to TRBJ2-3, with D unclear. In germline, CDR1 is SGHTA, CDR2 FQGTGA. The CDR3 extends over 14 amino acids. The V end was cut by 1 base, the J end by 0 bases, with 5 bases between. Written as DNA, the CDR3 is TGTGCCAGCAGCTTAAGTCGGAGCACAGATACGCAGTATTTT. Its translation is CASSLSRSTDTQYF. The full variable domain, its missing parts supplied by reference TRBV7-3 and TRBJ2-3, is GAGVSQTPSNKVTEKGKYVELRCDPISGHTALYWYRQSLGQGPEFLIYFQGTGAADDSGLPNDRFFAVRPEGSVSTLKIQRTERGDSAVYLCASSLSRSTDTQYFGPGTRLTVL.

This chain connects TRBV7-2 to TRBJ2-2, with 7 bases that match TRBD1. The CDR3 consists of 16 residues. Germline CDR1 SGHTA, CDR2 FQGNSA. After removal of 4 bases from V and 0 bases from J, the junction contained 5 bases not matched to a gene. CDR3: CASSSRTGANTGELFF. In nucleotides, the CDR3 is TGTGCCAGCAGCTCCAGGACAGGAGCGAACACCGGGGAGCTGTTTTTT. The full variable domain, its missing parts supplied by reference TRBV7-2 and TRBJ2-2, is GAGVSQSPSNKVTEKGKDVELRCDPISGHTALYWYRQSLGQGLEFLIYFQGNSAPDKSGLPSDRFSAERTGGSVSTLTIQRTQQEDSAVYLCASSSRTGANTGELFFGEGSRLTVL.

The CDR3 DNA reads TGTGCCAGCAGCTCCAGGGGTTGGACCTACGAGCAGTACTTC. Its translation: CASSSRGWTYEQYF. The chain combines TRBV5-6 with TRBJ2-7, with D maybe TRBD1 (6 bases). This CDR3 contains 14 residues. Trimming removed 3 bases at V and 2 bases at J, with 12 bases between. Germline CDR1 and CDR2: SGHDT and YYEEEE.